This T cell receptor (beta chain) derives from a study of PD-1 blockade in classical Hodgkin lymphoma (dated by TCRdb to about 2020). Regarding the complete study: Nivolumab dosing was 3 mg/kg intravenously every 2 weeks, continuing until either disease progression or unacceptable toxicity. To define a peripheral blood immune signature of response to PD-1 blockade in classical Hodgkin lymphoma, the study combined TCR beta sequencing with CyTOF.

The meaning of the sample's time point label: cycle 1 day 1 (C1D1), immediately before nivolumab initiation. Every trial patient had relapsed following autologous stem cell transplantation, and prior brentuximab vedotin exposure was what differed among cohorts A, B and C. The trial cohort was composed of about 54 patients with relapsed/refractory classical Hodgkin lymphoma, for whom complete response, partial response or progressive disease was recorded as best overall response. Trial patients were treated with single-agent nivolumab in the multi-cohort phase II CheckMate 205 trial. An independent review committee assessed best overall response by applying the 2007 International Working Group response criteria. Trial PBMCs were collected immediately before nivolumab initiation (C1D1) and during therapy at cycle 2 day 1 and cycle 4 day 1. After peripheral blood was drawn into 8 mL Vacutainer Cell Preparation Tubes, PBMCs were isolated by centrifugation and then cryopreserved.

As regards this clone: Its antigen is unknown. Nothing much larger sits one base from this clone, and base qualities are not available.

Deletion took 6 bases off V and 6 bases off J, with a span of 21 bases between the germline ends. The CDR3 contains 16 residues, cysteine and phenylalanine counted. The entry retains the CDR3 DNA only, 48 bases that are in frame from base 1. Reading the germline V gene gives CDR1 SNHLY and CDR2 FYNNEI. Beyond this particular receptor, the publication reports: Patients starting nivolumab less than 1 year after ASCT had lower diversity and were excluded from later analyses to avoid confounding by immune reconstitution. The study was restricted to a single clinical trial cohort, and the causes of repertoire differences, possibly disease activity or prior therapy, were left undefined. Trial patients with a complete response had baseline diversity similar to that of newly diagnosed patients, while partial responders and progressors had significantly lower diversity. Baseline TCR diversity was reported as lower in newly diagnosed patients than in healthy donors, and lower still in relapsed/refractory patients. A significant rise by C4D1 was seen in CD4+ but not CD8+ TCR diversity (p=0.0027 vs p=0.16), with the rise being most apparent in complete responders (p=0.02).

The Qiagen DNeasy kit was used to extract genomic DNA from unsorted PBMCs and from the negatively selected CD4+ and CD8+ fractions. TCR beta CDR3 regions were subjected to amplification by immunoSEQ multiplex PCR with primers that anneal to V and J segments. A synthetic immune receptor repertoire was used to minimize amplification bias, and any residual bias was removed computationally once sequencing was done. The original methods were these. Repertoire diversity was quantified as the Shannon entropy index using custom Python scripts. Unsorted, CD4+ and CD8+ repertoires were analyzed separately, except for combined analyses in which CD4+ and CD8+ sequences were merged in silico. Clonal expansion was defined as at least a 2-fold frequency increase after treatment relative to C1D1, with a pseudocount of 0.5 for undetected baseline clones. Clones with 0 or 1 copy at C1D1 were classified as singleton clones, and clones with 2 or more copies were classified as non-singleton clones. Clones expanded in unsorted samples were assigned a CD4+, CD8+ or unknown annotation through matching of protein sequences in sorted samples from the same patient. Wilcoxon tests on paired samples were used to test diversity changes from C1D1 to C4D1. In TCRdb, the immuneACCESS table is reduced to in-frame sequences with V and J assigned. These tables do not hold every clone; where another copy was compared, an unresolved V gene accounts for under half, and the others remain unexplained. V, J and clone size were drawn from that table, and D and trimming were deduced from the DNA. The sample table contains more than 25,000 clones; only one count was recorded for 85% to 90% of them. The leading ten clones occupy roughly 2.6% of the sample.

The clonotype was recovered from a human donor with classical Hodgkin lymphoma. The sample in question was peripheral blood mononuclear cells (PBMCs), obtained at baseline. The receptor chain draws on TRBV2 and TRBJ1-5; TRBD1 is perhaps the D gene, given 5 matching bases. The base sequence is TGTGCCAGCAGCTTGGGGGGTTGGGGAGAGGGTCAGCCCCAGCATTTT. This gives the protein CASSLGGWGEGQPQHF. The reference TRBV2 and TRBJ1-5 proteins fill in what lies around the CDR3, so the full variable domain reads EPEVTQTPSHQVTQMGQEVILRCVPISNHLYFYWYRQILGQKVEFLVSFYNNEISEKSEIFDDQFSVERPDGSNFTLKIRSTKLEDSAMYFCASSLGGWGEGQPQHFGDGTRLSIL.